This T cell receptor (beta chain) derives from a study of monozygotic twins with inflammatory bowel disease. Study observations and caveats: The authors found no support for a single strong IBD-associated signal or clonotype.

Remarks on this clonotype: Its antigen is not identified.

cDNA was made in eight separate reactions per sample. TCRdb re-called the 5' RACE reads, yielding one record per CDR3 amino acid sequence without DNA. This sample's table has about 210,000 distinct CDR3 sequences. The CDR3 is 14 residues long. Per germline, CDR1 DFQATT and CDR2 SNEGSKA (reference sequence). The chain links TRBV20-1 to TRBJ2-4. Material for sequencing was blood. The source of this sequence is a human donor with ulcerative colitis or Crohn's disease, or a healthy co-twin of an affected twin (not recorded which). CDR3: CSASDSKAKNIQYF.